A single sample gave rise to the 20 T cell receptor beta chains below, sequenced in a study of blood T cell repertoires in COVID-19 (dated by TCRdb to 2018 to 2020). Library preparation used the immunoSEQ multiplex PCR assay. TCRdb holds this immuneACCESS table with in-frame rearrangements only. Some clones are missing; in checked studies, unresolved V genes explain under half, and the rest has no known cause. The sample profile shows over 200,000 clones; less than 85% of them were found once. Together, the top ten hold roughly 7.8% of the sample. Sequencing was done on a sample of peripheral blood. These TCRs come from a woman of 80 years or more with COVID-19, enrolled during active disease.

This sequence joins TRBV2 and TRBJ2-3, with D possibly matching TRBD1 (6 bases). CDR3 size: 14 residues. Germline-derived CDR1 and CDR2 are SNHLY and FYNNEI. V lost 4 bases and J 2 bases, leaving 10 bases between the germline ends. CDR3 amino acids: CASSARQVTDTQYF. CDR3 DNA sequence: TGTGCCAGCAGTGCGAGACAGGTCACAGATACGCAGTATTTT.

J is TRBJ2-7 and V is TRBV5-1; 7 nucleotides align to TRBD2. CDR1 and CDR2 from the germline V gene are SGHRS and YFSETQ. The CDR3 spans 15 residues. V trimming: 0 bases; J trimming: 2 bases; junction bases outside the gene matches: 5. As DNA, the CDR3 is TGCGCCAGCAGCTTGGCATTGGGGAGGGCCTACGAGCAGTACTTC. It encodes CASSLALGRAYEQYF.

This chain links TRBV2 with TRBJ2-2; TRBD1 agrees at 7 bases. The CDR3 is 15 residues long. Germline lookup yields CDR1 SNHLY and CDR2 FYNNEI. Unmatched junction bases numbered 6, after V lost 4 bases and J lost 4 bases. The CDR3 is CASSADRAGTGELFF. The DNA of the CDR3 is TGTGCCAGCAGTGCCGACAGGGCTGGCACCGGGGAGCTGTTTTTT.

This clone appeared once. Its ends do not fully match the called genes, so a read error is possible. The V gene is TRBV7-7, the J gene TRBJ2-1; 9 nucleotides agree with TRBD1. CDR1 and CDR2 (germline): SSHAT, FNYEAQ (reference sequence). The CDR3 is 17 residues long. The CDR3 sequence: CASSPRPGQGSYNEQFF. In DNA form, the CDR3 reads TGTGCTAGCAGCCCCAGACCGGGACAGGGCTCCTACAATGAGCAGTTCTTC. Full variable domain (missing parts from reference TRBV7-7 and TRBJ2-1): GAGVSQSPRYKVTKRGQDVTLRCDPISSHATLYWYQQALGQGPEFLTYFNYEAQPDKSGLPSDRFSAERPEGSISTLTIQRTEQRDSAMYRCASSPRPGQGSYNEQFFGPGTRLTVL.

The V gene is TRBV15, the J gene TRBJ2-1; D may be TRBD1 (5 bases). The CDR3 runs to 16 residues. From germline, CDR1 is LNHNV and CDR2 YYDKDF (reference sequence). V lost 0 bases and J lost 5, with 14 bases in between. The CDR3, as DNA: TGTGCCACCAGCAGAGACCCCCAGGGTTCCAACAATGAGCAGTTCTTC. Translation: CATSRDPQGSNNEQFF. The full variable domain, its missing parts supplied by reference TRBV15 and TRBJ2-1, is DAMVIQNPRYQVTQFGKPVTLSCSQTLNHNVMYWYQQKSSQAPKLLFHYYDKDFNNEADTPDNFQSRRPNTSFCFLDIRSPGLGDTAMYLCATSRDPQGSNNEQFFGPGTRLTVL.

The chain uses TRBV7-9 and TRBJ2-6; a possible D gene is TRBD2 (6 bases). The CDR3 covers 12 residues. V lost 8 bases, J lost 8 bases, and 10 bases lay in between. Germline V gene data show CDR1 as SEHNR and CDR2 as FQNEAQ (reference sequence). The CDR3 loop is CASRRDSNVLTF. The CDR3 DNA sequence: TGTGCCAGCCGCCGGGACTCCAACGTCCTGACTTTC.

The chain recombines TRBV5-1 with TRBJ1-2, with 10 bases identical to TRBD1. Unmatched junction bases numbered 4, after V lost 4 bases and J lost 4 bases. CDR1 and CDR2 from the germline V gene are SGHRS and YFSETQ. The length of the CDR3 is 14 residues. In DNA, the CDR3 is TGCGCCAGCAGCCCCGGGACAGGGGCCTATGGCTACACCTTC. The encoded protein is CASSPGTGAYGYTF.

This chain connects TRBV19 to TRBJ1-2; D ambiguous. The CDR3 runs 14 residues. Germline loops: CDR1 LNHDA, CDR2 SQIVND (reference sequence). Between the trimmed V and J ends, which lost 6 bases and 6 bases, there was a span of 17 bases. Written as DNA, the CDR3 is TGTGCCAGTAGAGATCCGCCGGAGGAGCATGGCTACACCTTC. This encodes CASRDPPEEHGYTF.

The table lists this clone with a count of one. The V and J genes are TRBV7-8 and TRBJ1-2; D is unclear. The CDR3 is 15 residues long. V was trimmed by 1 base and J by 4 bases, leaving 13 bases between them. Germline V lookup: CDR1 SGHVS, CDR2 FQNEAQ. The CDR3 reads CASSLGVGVRYGYTF. The CDR3 DNA is TGTGCCAGCAGCTTAGGGGTCGGGGTTCGCTATGGCTACACCTTC.

The rearrangement joins TRBV5-1 to TRBJ1-1, with D possibly TRBD1 on 6 matching bases. Trimming pared 7 bases from V and 3 bases from J, leaving 10 bases between. Germline CDR1 and CDR2: SGHRS and YFSETQ. The CDR3 is 12 residues long. CDR3 DNA: TGCGCCAGCGCAGGGGCTGACACTGAAGCTTTCTTT. Residues: CASAGADTEAFF.

V gene TRBV5-1 combines with J gene TRBJ1-6; 8 bases are a match to TRBD1. V trimming: 4 bases; J trimming: 7 bases; junction bases outside the gene matches: 10. Germline V gives CDR1 SGHRS, CDR2 YFSETQ. The CDR3 spans 16 residues. CDR3 region: CASSPGQGTLNSPLHF. The DNA for the CDR3 is TGCGCCAGCAGCCCCGGACAGGGTACCCTCAATTCACCCCTCCACTTT.

This clone was counted only a few times. The chain has TRBV27 and TRBJ1-1, with D unresolved. The CDR3 is made up of 15 amino acids. Trimming left V 6 bases short and J 1 base short, with 15 bases between. In germline, CDR1 is MNHEY, CDR2 SMNVEV (reference sequence). Here the CDR3 DNA reads TGTGCCAGCAGGGATTCAGCTAGGTGGAACACTGAAGCTTTCTTT. Translation: CASRDSARWNTEAFF.

The rearrangement links TRBV28 to TRBJ2-7; D possibly corresponds to TRBD2 (6 bases). The CDR3 has 13 residues. The V gene's germline CDR1 is MDHEN and CDR2 SYDVKM. V lost 2 bases, J lost 7 bases, and 12 bases lay in between. The CDR3 loop is CASSLIVRGEQYF. CDR3 bases: TGTGCCAGCAGTTTAATAGTCCGGGGGGAGCAGTACTTC.

The chain joins TRBV14 to TRBJ1-1, with 8 bases fitting TRBD1. The CDR3 has 12 residues. The J segment lost 10 bases and the V segment lost 4 bases, leaving 5 bases of the junction unmatched. Germline lookup yields CDR1 SGHDN and CDR2 FVKESK. CDR3: CASSPGTGGAFF. Here the CDR3 DNA reads TGTGCCAGCAGCCCCGGGACAGGTGGAGCTTTCTTT.

The J gene is TRBJ1-2, the V gene TRBV19; TRBD1 matches 7 bases. Trimming cost V 5 bases and J 8 bases; bases outside gene matches: 5. Germline assignment: CDR1 LNHDA and CDR2 SQIVND (reference sequence). The CDR3 extends over 12 amino acids. CDR3 DNA sequence: TGTGCCAGTAGTGGATACAGGGGCGGCTACACCTTC. Translation gives CASSGYRGGYTF.

The CDR3: CASSLTGGSIETQYF. Written as DNA, the CDR3 is TGTGCCAGCAGCTTGACAGGGGGCTCTATCGAGACCCAGTACTTC. The J gene is TRBJ2-5, the V gene TRBV5-5, with 9 bases identical to TRBD1. CDR1 and CDR2 from the germline V gene are SGHKS and YYEKEE (reference sequence). The CDR3 has 15 amino acids. With 1 base clipped from V and 5 bases from J, the junction kept 6 bases outside the gene matches.

The chain has TRBV5-1 and TRBJ2-3; D not resolved. Germline V CDR1 and CDR2: SGHRS, YFSETQ. The CDR3 is 14 residues long. V lost 4 bases and J lost 0, with 9 bases in between. CDR3 DNA sequence: TGCGCCAGCAGCCTCACAGTAAGCACAGATACGCAGTATTTT. Encoded protein: CASSLTVSTDTQYF.

This rearrangement joins TRBV6-2 or TRBV6-3 to TRBJ2-7; 10 bases are shared with TRBD1. The CDR3 has 14 residues. V lost 4 bases to trimming and J lost 1 base; unmatched junction nucleotides: 1. Germline V lookup: CDR1 MNHEY, CDR2 SVGEGT. CDR3 residues: CASSWTGGSYEQYF. The DNA for the CDR3 is TGTGCCAGCAGTTGGACAGGGGGATCCTACGAGCAGTACTTC.

This clone has just a few counts. The rearrangement joins TRBV11-2 to TRBJ2-2, with a tentative D call TRBD1 (5 bases). The length of the CDR3 is 16 residues. The V gene's germline CDR1 is SGHAT and CDR2 FQNNGV. V dropped 5 bases and J dropped 1 base, with 14 bases sitting between them. Here the CDR3 DNA reads TGTGCCAGCAGCCCCCCTCAACAGGTGAACACCGGGGAGCTGTTTTTT. Amino acid sequence: CASSPPQQVNTGELFF.

The chain has TRBV2 and TRBJ2-5, with a tentative D call TRBD2 (5 bases). The germline V and J ends were trimmed by 6 bases and 5 bases, with 22 bases remaining between them. Germline assignment: CDR1 SNHLY and CDR2 FYNNEI. The CDR3 is 16 amino acids. The CDR3 region has the DNA TGTGCCAGCAGACTACTAGGTTCCCGCCTTGGGGAGACCCAGTACTTC. Translated: CASRLLGSRLGETQYF.